This T cell receptor (beta chain) is from a study of cytomegalovirus exposure and HLA in healthy donors. This CDR3 has 16 amino acids. V dropped 3 bases and J dropped 3 bases, with 18 bases sitting between them. The V gene's germline CDR1 is MRHNA and CDR2 SNTAGT. Study-wide points: Sequencing artifact likely explains a cluster of highly shared sequence variants.

This clone was counted a single time. Its antigen is not known. PCR amplification relied on 60 Vbeta primers (plus 13 Jbeta primers). Profiling relied on immunoSEQ multiplex PCR, and the TCRdb table lists in-frame clones only, not all of them. The sample includes approximately 190,000 clones, about nine tenths of them seen just once. The TCR originated in a boy aged 2 to 10 in good health and CMV-seronegative. The chain combines TRBV6-4 with TRBJ2-7; maybe TRBD1 (6 bases). Sequenced input: PBMCs. The CDR3 loop is CASSERLDSNDYEQYF. DNA of the CDR3: TGTGCCAGCAGTGAGAGGTTGGACAGTAACGACTACGAGCAGTACTTC.